This passage covers 22 T cell receptor beta chains from one sample sequenced in a study of blood T cell repertoires in COVID-19. The table came from immunoSEQ multiplex PCR; TCRdb's copy has only in-frame clones and leaves some out. The repertoire consists of 150,000 to 200,000 clones, with 80% to 90% occurring once and the leading ten covering under 2.5%. Material for sequencing was peripheral blood. All receptors come from a man between 65 and 85 years old with active or convalescent COVID-19.

This chain joins TRBV4-3 and TRBJ2-7, with D uncertain. Germline V gene data show CDR1 as LGHNA and CDR2 as YSLEER. Trimming removed 1 base from V and 6 bases from J, with 4 bases in between. The CDR3 totals 11 residues. The CDR3 coding sequence is TGCGCCAGCAGCCAAGGGGCCGAGCAGTACTTC. Translation gives CASSQGAEQYF.

This chain connects TRBV3-1 (or the pseudogene TRBV3-2) to TRBJ2-7, with TRBD2 matching over 9 bases. Germline CDR1 is LGHDT and CDR2 is YNNKEL (reference sequence). This CDR3 contains 16 residues. After removal of 0 bases from V and 5 bases from J, the junction contained 8 bases not matched to a gene. CDR3 coding DNA: TGTGCCAGCAGCCAAGATCGGGCGGGGGGGCCCGACGAGCAGTACTTC. Translating it yields CASSQDRAGGPDEQYF.

The chain carries TRBV3-1 (or the pseudogene TRBV3-2) and TRBJ1-5; a possible D gene is TRBD1 (6 bases). Trimming removed 0 bases from V and 11 bases from J, with 8 bases in between. The germline CDR1 and CDR2 sequences are LGHDT and YNNKEL (reference sequence). The CDR3 contains 12 residues. The DNA of the CDR3 is TGTGCCAGCAGCCAAGAGACAGGTGCCCAGCATTTT. This translates into CASSQETGAQHF.

The chain has TRBV5-1 and TRBJ2-5, with 7 bases fitting TRBD2. After removal of 5 bases from V and 1 base from J, the junction contained 11 bases not matched to a gene. The germline gives CDR1 SGHRS, CDR2 YFSETQ. This CDR3 comprises 16 residues. CDR3 DNA: TGCGCCAGCAGAACCGGGAGTGCTAGCGGCCAAGAGACCCAGTACTTC. Its translation is CASRTGSASGQETQYF.

This rearrangement joins TRBV19 to TRBJ2-6; D is undetermined. The CDR3 has 15 amino acids. The V gene's germline CDR1 is LNHDA and CDR2 SQIVND (reference sequence). Trimming left V 7 bases short and J 0 bases short, with 10 bases between. The CDR3 reads CASTPENSGANVLTF. The CDR3 DNA reads as TGTGCCAGTACCCCGGAGAACTCTGGGGCCAACGTCCTGACTTTC. Variable domain in full (rest from reference TRBV19 and TRBJ2-6): DGGITQSPKYLFRKEGQNVTLSCEQNLNHDAMYWYRQDPGQGLRLIYYSQIVNDFQKGDIAEGYSVSREKKESFPLTVTSAQKNPTAFYLCASTPENSGANVLTFGAGSRLTVL.

This clone was seen a handful of times. The chain couples TRBV12-5 to TRBJ2-3; 8 nucleotides agree with TRBD1. V lost 7 bases and J lost 3; bases outside the gene matches: 9. CDR1 and CDR2 (germline): LGHNT, FRNRAP. The CDR3 contains 15 residues. For the CDR3, the DNA is TGTGCTAGTGCCAAAGGACAGGGAACTACAGATACGCAGTATTTT. This codes for CASAKGQGTTDTQYF.

J is TRBJ1-6 and V is TRBV27; 7 nucleotides line up with TRBD1. CDR3 length equals 15 residues. In germline, CDR1 is MNHEY, CDR2 SMNVEV (reference sequence). The V and J ends lost 6 bases and 7 bases, in that order; junction bases with no gene match: 9. CDR3 region: CASRPDRVSNSPLHF. CDR3 nucleotide sequence: TGTGCCAGCAGGCCTGACAGGGTCTCGAATTCACCCCTCCACTTT.

This chain joins TRBV7-9 and TRBJ1-1, with D perhaps TRBD1 (5 bases). Germline-derived CDR1 and CDR2 are SEHNR and FQNEAQ (reference sequence). CDR3 length: 14 residues. V was trimmed by 4 bases and J by 1 base, leaving 10 bases between them. CDR3 nucleotide sequence: TGTGCCAGCAGCTCTCAGGGTGGGAACACTGAAGCTTTCTTT. Its protein is CASSSQGGNTEAFF. Together with reference TRBV7-9 and TRBJ1-1, the CDR3 gives the full variable domain: DTGVSQNPRHKITKRGQNVTFRCDPISEHNRLYWYRQTLGQGPEFLTYFQNEAQLEKSRLLSDRFSAERPKGSFSTLEIQRTEQGDSAMYLCASSSQGGNTEAFFGQGTRLTVV.

The rearrangement joins TRBV6-5 to TRBJ2-7; maybe TRBD1 (6 bases). The CDR3 runs 14 residues. V lost 5 bases, J lost 3 bases, and 14 bases lay in between. Germline-derived CDR1 and CDR2 are MNHEY and SVGAGI. The CDR3 sequence: CASSRPGQDYEQYF. In nucleotides, the CDR3 is TGTGCCAGCAGTAGACCGGGACAAGACTACGAGCAGTACTTC.

This sequence joins TRBV24-1 and TRBJ2-5, with TRBD1 identical over 7 bases. Germline trimming cut 4 bases from V and 0 bases from J; bases unmatched to any gene: 7. The CDR3 spans 16 residues. Germline V CDR1 and CDR2: KGHDR, SFDVKD. The CDR3 spells CATSEQGQTNQETQYF. The CDR3 coding sequence is TGTGCCACCAGTGAACAGGGACAGACTAACCAAGAGACCCAGTACTTC.

The chain carries TRBV28 and TRBJ1-2; D gene uncertain. The CDR3 sequence is 14 residues long. Germline lookup yields CDR1 MDHEN and CDR2 SYDVKM. Trimming removed 5 bases from V and 8 bases from J, with 18 bases in between. CDR3 residues: CASSTPEGTRGYTF. CDR3 nucleotide sequence: TGTGCCAGCAGTACGCCTGAGGGAACCCGCGGCTACACCTTC.

This chain uses TRBV20-1 with TRBJ2-3, with 9 bases lining up with TRBD2. The germline CDR1 and CDR2 sequences are DFQATT and SNEGSKA (reference sequence). J gave up 0 bases and V 3 bases, and 7 bases lay outside the gene matches. The CDR3 has 16 residues. The DNA for the CDR3 is TGCAGTGCTAGTCCTGTAGCGGGGGCTAGCACAGATACGCAGTATTTT. This translates into CSASPVAGASTDTQYF.

Concerning this clone: Other nucleotide sequences from this sample produce the same CDR3. The CDR3 DNA follows: TGTGCCAGCAGTTTAGACAGGGACTATGGCTACACCTTC. This codes for CASSLDRDYGYTF. The chain recombines TRBV27 with TRBJ1-2, with TRBD1 identical over 7 bases. CDR1 and CDR2 from the germline V gene are MNHEY and SMNVEV (reference sequence). CDR3 length: 13 amino acids. V shed 2 bases and J 3 bases; nucleotides not matched to a gene: 0.

This clone occurred once. The chain is built from TRBV5-8 and TRBJ2-7; 8 bases are shared with TRBD1. Germline values: CDR1 SGHTS, CDR2 YDEGEE. The CDR3 extends over 14 amino acids. Trimming at V came to 2 bases and at J to 5 bases, leaving 6 bases not matched to a gene. The CDR3 spells CASSFDRGTHEQYF. In DNA form, the CDR3 reads TGTGCCAGCAGCTTCGACAGGGGTACCCACGAGCAGTACTTC. Full variable domain (outside the CDR3, taken from reference TRBV5-8 and TRBJ2-7): EAGVTQSPTHLIKTRGQQATLRCSPISGHTSVYWYQQALGLGLQFLLWYDEGEERNRGNFPPRFSGRQFPNYSSELNVNALELEDSALYLCASSFDRGTHEQYFGPGTRLTVT.

J is TRBJ1-6 and V is TRBV3-1 (or the pseudogene TRBV3-2), with TRBD1 matching over 9 bases. Per germline, CDR1 LGHDT and CDR2 YNNKEL (reference sequence). The length of the CDR3 is 14 residues. With V trimmed by 5 bases and J by 7 bases, 3 bases remained unmatched. The CDR3: CASSSGQGNSPLHF. The CDR3 DNA follows: TGTGCCAGCAGCTCGGGACAGGGAAATTCACCCCTCCACTTT.

This chain links TRBV27 with TRBJ1-4, with unresolved D. The CDR3 covers 14 residues. Deletions cut 1 base from V and 6 bases from J, with 9 bases between. Germline loops: CDR1 MNHEY, CDR2 SMNVEV (reference sequence). The DNA of the CDR3 is TGTGCCAGCAGTTTATTTGGAGGCGATGAAAAACTGTTTTTT. Translating it yields CASSLFGGDEKLFF.

The V call is TRBV6-5, the J call TRBJ1-5; 8 nucleotides match TRBD1. Germline V gene data show CDR1 as MNHEY and CDR2 as SVGAGI. The CDR3 totals 15 residues. J was trimmed by 3 bases and V by 6 bases; bases with no gene match: 7. The CDR3 bases are TGTGCCAGCAGCTGGACAGGGAGTTTCAATCAGCCCCAGCATTTT. Its translation: CASSWTGSFNQPQHF.

The rearrangement uses TRBV28 and TRBJ1-1; a possible D gene is TRBD1 (6 bases). This CDR3 has 15 amino acids. V shed 7 bases and J shed 5 bases, with 20 bases lying between them. Germline V gene data show CDR1 as MDHEN and CDR2 as SYDVKM. Here the CDR3 reads CASTSVTGLGTEAFF. In nucleotides, the CDR3 is TGTGCCAGCACCTCCGTCACAGGGTTGGGGACTGAAGCTTTCTTT.

The chain combines TRBV3-1 (or the pseudogene TRBV3-2) with TRBJ2-7; the match to TRBD2 covers 8 bases. The V and J ends lost 8 bases and 1 base, in that order; junction bases with no gene match: 7. Germline values: CDR1 LGHDT, CDR2 YNNKEL (reference sequence). The CDR3 has 14 residues. The CDR3 here is CASGLKRESYEQYF. The DNA of the CDR3 is TGTGCCAGCGGCCTAAAGCGGGAGTCCTACGAGCAGTACTTC.

The chain carries TRBV2 and TRBJ1-6, with 10 bases lining up with TRBD1. Germline CDR1 SNHLY, CDR2 FYNNEI. V was clipped by 2 bases and J by 10 bases; unmatched bases: 8. This CDR3 is built from 16 residues. The CDR3 nucleotides read TGTGCCAGCAGTGAATGGGGACAGGGGATGGGGTCACCCCTCCACTTT. It specifies CASSEWGQGMGSPLHF.

This clone was detected only a few times. The CDR3 DNA is TGTGCCAGCAGCTGGGTAGGGACAGGGGGCAATGAGCAGTTCTTC. It is translated as CASSWVGTGGNEQFF. The genes are TRBV5-4 and TRBJ2-1; 11 bases are shared with TRBD1. Germline trimming cut 3 bases from V and 6 bases from J; bases unmatched to any gene: 5. The length of the CDR3 is 15 residues. Germline CDR1 is SGHNT and CDR2 is YYREEE (reference sequence).

The rearrangement uses TRBV29-1 and TRBJ2-7, with 7 bases fitting TRBD1. V dropped 6 bases and J dropped 7; count of bases not matched to a gene: 3. Germline assignment: CDR1 SQVTM and CDR2 ANQGSEA. This CDR3 is 10 amino acids long. The chain's CDR3 is CSVTGVEQYF. CDR3 in DNA: TGCAGCGTCACAGGGGTTGAGCAGTACTTC.